The present T cell receptor beta chain was sequenced within a study of blood T cell repertoires in COVID-19. Across the whole study: From the United States, Italy and Spain came samples of acute and convalescent COVID-19. T cells, B-cell-depleted T cells, or PBMCs supplied cDNA or gDNA.

Participants were placed into cohorts based on the clinical history they reported. V was clipped by 6 bases and J by 3 bases; unmatched bases: 5. This CDR3 is 15 amino acids long. CDR1 and CDR2 from the germline V gene are SEHNR and FQNEAQ (reference sequence). In the authors' workflow: By means of reference gene primer amplification, nucleated cell counts were estimated. The method was immunoSEQ multiplex PCR; TCRdb's version includes in-frame clones alone and lacks a portion of them. That table is the source of V, J and clone size, and D and trimming were worked out from the DNA. The sample contains approximately 220,000 clones, more than 80% of which appear only once.

The receptor was derived from a woman in her thirties or forties with acute COVID-19. The chain has TRBV7-9 and TRBJ2-1, with 10 nucleotides matching TRBD1. Material for sequencing was PBMCs or T cells enriched from blood (not recorded which). The CDR3 DNA sequence: TGTGCCAGCAGATCCGGGACAGGGGACTACAATGAGCAGTTCTTC. Protein sequence: CASRSGTGDYNEQFF. Combining the CDR3 with reference TRBV7-9 and TRBJ2-1 gives the whole variable domain DTGVSQNPRHKITKRGQNVTFRCDPISEHNRLYWYRQTLGQGPEFLTYFQNEAQLEKSRLLSDRFSAERPKGSFSTLEIQRTEQGDSAMYLCASRSGTGDYNEQFFGPGTRLTVL.